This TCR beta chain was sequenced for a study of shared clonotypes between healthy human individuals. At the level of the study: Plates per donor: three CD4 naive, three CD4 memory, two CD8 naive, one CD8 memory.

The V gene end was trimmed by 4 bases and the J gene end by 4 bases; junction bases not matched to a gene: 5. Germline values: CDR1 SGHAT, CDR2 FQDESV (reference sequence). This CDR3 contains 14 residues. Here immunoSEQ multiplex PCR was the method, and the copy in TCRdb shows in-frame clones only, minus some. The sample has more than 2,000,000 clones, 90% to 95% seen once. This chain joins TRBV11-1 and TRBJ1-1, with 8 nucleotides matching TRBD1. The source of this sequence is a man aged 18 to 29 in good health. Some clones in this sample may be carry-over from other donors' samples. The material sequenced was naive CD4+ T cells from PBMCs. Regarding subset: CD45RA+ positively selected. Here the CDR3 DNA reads TGTGCCAGCAGCTCCGACAGGGGTATCACTGAAGCTTTCTTT. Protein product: CASSSDRGITEAFF.